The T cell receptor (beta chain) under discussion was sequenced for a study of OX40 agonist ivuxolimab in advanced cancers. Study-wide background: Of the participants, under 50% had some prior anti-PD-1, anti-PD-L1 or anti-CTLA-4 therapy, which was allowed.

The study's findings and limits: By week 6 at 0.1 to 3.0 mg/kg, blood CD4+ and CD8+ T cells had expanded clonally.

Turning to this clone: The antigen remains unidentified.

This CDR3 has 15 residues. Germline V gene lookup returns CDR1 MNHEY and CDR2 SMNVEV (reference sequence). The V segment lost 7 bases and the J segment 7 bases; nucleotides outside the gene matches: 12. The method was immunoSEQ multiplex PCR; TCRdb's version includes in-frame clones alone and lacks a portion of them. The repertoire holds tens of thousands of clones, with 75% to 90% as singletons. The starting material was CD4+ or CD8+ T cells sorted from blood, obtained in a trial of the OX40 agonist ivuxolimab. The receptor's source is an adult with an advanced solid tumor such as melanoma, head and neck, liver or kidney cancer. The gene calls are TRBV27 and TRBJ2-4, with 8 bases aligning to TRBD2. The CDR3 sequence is CASTSVGSGSNIQYF. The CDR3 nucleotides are TGTGCCAGCACCTCCGTGGGGAGCGGGAGTAACATTCAGTACTTC.